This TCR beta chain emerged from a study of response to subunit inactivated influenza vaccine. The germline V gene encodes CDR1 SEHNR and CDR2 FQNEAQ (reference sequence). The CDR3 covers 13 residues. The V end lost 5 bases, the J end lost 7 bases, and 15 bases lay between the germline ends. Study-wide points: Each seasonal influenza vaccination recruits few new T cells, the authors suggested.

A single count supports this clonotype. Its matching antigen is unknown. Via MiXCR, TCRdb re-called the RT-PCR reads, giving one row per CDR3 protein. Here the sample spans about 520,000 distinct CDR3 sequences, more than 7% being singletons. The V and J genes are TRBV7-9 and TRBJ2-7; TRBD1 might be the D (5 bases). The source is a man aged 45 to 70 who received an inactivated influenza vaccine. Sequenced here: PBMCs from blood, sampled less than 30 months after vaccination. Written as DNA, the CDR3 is TGTGCCAGCAGCCCCCCAGGGAAATGGGAGCAGTACTTC. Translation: CASSPPGKWEQYF.